This T cell receptor beta chain was sequenced during a study of T cells in Graves' hyperthyroidism and ophthalmopathy. Amplified TCR beta CDR3 regions came from RNA transcripts. A set of HTBI primers served as the primers for a first-round RT-PCR of the TCR CDR3. TCRdb re-analysed the multiplex PCR reads in MiXCR, keeping a single row per CDR3 protein. The repertoire includes 640,000 or so distinct CDR3 sequences, 11% to 15% of them detected once, and roughly 7% sits in the top ten. Study findings and constraints: Expanded thyroid clonotypes (above 0.001) were mostly also found in blood.

Germline CDR1 is DFQATT and CDR2 is SNEGSKA (reference sequence). This CDR3 region has 11 residues. As concerns this clonotype: Its target is not known.

For ophthalmopathy patients, the Clinical Activity Score was at least 3 and the NOSPECS grade at least 4; duration was under 3 months. Diagnoses used clinical symptoms, serum thyroxine and TRAb, thyroid ultrasound and orbital computed tomography. PBMCs were obtained from roughly 10 ml fresh peripheral blood. The receptor's source is a woman aged 18-29 years with Graves' ophthalmopathy. V usage is TRBV20-1 and J usage is TRBJ1-1; a possible D gene is TRBD1 (5 bases). The material sequenced was blood. The CDR3 here is CGGVLNTEAFF. CDR3 nucleotides: TGCGGGGGGGTCTTGAACACTGAAGCTTTCTTT.